This TCR beta chain emerged from a study of T cell responses to AZD1222 COVID-19 vaccine. Findings and caveats of the study: Donor demographics were predominantly white British with a female majority; clonal diversity may be underestimated. Regions left unmutated in variants are reportedly the target of nearly half of spike-specific TCRs.

Germline assignment: CDR1 SGHRS and CDR2 YFSETQ. The ends were cut back, 4 bases at V and 0 bases at J, with 5 bases in the middle. This CDR3 contains 13 residues. The data were produced by immunoSEQ multiplex PCR, yet TCRdb's version contains in-frame clones alone and is incomplete. The data contain about 100,000 clones, about 87% of them seen just once; the ten biggest clones take up under 4.5%. As for this clone: Its antigen is not known.

Sequenced material: peripheral blood, taken on day 0 of MenACWY control vaccination. The gene calls are TRBV5-1 and TRBJ1-5, with D unclear. This receptor was taken from an adult in good health. DNA of the CDR3: TGCGCCAGCAGCATAAATAGCAATCAGCCCCAGCATTTT. This encodes CASSINSNQPQHF.